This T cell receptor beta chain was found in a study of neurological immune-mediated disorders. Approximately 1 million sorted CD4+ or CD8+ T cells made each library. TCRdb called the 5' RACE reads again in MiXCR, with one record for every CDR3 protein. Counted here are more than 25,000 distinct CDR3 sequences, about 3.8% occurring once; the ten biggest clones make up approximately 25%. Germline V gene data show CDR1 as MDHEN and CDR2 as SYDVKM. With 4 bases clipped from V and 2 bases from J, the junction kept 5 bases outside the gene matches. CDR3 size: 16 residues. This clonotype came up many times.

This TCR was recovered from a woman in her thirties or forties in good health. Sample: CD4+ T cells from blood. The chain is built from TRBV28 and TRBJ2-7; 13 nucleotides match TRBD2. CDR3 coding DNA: TGTGCCAGCAGTTCAATAGGACTAGCGGGGGCCTACGAGCAGTACTTC. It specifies CASSSIGLAGAYEQYF.